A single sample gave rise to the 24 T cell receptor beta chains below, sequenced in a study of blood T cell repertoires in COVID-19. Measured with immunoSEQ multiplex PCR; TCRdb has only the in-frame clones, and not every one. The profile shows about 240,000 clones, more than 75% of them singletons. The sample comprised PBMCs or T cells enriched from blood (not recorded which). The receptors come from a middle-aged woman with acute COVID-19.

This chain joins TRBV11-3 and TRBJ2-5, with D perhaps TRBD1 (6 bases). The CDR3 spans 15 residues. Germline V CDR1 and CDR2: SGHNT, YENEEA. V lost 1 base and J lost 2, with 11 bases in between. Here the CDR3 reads CASSLGHGQQETQYF. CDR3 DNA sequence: TGTGCCAGCAGCTTAGGGCATGGACAGCAAGAGACCCAGTACTTC.

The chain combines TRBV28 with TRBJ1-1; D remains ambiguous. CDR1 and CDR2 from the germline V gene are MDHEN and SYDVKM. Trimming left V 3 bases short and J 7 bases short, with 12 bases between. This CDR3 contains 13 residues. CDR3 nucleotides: TGTGCCAGCAGTTTGGGCCATTCTGATGAAGCTTTCTTT. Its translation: CASSLGHSDEAFF. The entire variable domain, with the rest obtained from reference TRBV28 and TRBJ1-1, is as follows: DVKVTQSSRYLVKRTGEKVFLECVQDMDHENMFWYRQDPGLGLRLIYFSYDVKMKEKGDIPEGYSVSREKKERFSLILESASTNQTSMYLCASSLGHSDEAFFGQGTRLTVV.

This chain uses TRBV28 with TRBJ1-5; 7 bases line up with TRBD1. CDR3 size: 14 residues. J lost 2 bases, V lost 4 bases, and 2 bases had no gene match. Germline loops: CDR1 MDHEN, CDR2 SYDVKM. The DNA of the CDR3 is TGTGCCAGCAGTTCCGGACAGGGCAATCAGCCCCAGCATTTT. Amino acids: CASSSGQGNQPQHF. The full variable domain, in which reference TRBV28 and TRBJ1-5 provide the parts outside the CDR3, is DVKVTQSSRYLVKRTGEKVFLECVQDMDHENMFWYRQDPGLGLRLIYFSYDVKMKEKGDIPEGYSVSREKKERFSLILESASTNQTSMYLCASSSGQGNQPQHFGDGTRLSIL.

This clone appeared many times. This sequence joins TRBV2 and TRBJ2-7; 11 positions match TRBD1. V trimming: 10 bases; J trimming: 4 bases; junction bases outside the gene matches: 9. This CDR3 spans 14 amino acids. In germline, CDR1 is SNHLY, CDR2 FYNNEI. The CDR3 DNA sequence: TGTGCCACCCAAACCGGGACAGGGGGTTACGAGCAGTACTTC. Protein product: CATQTGTGGYEQYF.

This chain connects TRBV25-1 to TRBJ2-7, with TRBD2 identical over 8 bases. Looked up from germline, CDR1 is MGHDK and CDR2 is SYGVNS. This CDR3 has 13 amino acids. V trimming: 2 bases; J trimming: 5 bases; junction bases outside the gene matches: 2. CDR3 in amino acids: CASSEVLADEQYF. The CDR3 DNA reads TGTGCCAGCAGTGAAGTACTAGCGGACGAGCAGTACTTC.

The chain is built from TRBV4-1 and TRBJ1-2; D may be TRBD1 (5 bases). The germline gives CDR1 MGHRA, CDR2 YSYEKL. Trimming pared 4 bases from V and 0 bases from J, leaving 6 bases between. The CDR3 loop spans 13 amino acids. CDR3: CASSPQANYGYTF. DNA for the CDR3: TGCGCCAGCAGCCCACAGGCTAACTATGGCTACACCTTC.

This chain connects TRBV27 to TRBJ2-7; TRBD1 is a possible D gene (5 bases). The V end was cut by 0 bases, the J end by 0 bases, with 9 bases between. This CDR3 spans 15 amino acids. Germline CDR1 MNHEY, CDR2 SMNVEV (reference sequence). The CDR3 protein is CASSLSGAVSYEQYF. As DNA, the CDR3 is TGTGCCAGCAGTTTATCAGGGGCGGTCTCCTACGAGCAGTACTTC.

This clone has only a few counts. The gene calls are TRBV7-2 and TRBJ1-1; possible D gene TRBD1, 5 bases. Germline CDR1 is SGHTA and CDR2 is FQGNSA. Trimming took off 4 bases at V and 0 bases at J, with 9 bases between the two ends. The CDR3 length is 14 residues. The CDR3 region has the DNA TGTGCCAGCAGCTCGACAGCCTTGAACACTGAAGCTTTCTTT. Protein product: CASSSTALNTEAFF.

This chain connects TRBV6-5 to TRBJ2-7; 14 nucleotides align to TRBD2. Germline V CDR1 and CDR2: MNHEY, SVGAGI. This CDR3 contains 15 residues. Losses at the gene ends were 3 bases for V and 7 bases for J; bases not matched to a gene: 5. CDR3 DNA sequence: TGTGCCAGCAGTTATAGGGGACTAGCGGGAGATGAGCAGTACTTC. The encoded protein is CASSYRGLAGDEQYF.

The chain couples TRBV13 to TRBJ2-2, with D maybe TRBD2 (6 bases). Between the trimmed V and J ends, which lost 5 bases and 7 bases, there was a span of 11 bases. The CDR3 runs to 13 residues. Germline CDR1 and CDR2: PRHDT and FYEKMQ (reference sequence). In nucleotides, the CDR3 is TGTGCCAGCAGCCCCCGGGAGCTCGGGGAGCTGTTTTTT. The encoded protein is CASSPRELGELFF.

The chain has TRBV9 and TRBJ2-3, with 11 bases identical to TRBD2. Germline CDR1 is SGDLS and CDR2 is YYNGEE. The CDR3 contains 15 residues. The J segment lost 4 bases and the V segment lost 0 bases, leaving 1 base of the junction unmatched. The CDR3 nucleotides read TGTGCCAGCAGCGTAGGACTAGCGGGGTCAGATACGCAGTATTTT. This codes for CASSVGLAGSDTQYF.

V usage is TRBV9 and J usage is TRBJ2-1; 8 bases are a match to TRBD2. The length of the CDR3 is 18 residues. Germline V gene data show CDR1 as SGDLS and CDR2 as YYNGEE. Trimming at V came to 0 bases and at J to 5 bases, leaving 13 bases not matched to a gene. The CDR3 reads CASSVGLLGTSLHNEQFF. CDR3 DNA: TGTGCCAGCAGCGTAGGGCTGCTAGGGACTAGTCTCCACAATGAGCAGTTCTTC. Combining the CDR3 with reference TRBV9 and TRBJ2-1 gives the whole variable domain DSGVTQTPKHLITATGQRVTLRCSPRSGDLSVYWYQQSLDQGLQFLIQYYNGEERAKGNILERFSAQQFPDLHSELNLSSLELGDSALYFCASSVGLLGTSLHNEQFFGPGTRLTVL.

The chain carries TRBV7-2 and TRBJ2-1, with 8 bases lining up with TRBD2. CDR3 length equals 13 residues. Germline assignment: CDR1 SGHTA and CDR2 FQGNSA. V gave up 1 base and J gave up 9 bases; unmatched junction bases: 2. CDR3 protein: CASSLVAGSEQFF. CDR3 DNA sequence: TGTGCCAGCAGCTTAGTAGCGGGAAGTGAGCAGTTCTTC.

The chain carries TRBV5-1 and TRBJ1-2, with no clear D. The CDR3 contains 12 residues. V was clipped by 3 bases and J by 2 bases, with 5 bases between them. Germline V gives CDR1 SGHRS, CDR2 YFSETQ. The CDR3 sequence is CASSSLNYGYTF. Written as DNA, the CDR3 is TGCGCCAGCAGCTCACTGAACTATGGCTACACCTTC.

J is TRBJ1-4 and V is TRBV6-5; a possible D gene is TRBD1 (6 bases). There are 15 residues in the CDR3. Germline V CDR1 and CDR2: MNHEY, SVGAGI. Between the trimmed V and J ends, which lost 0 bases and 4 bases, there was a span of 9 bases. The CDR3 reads CASSYSTGDNEKLFF. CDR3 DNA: TGTGCCAGCAGTTACTCGACAGGAGATAATGAAAAACTGTTTTTT.

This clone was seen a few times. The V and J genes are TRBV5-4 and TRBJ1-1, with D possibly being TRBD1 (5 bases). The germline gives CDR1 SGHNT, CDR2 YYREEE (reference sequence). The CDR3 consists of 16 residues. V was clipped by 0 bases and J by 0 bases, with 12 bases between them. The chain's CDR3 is CASSLDRQSLNTEAFF. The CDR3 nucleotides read TGTGCCAGCAGCTTGGATCGACAGAGCTTGAACACTGAAGCTTTCTTT.

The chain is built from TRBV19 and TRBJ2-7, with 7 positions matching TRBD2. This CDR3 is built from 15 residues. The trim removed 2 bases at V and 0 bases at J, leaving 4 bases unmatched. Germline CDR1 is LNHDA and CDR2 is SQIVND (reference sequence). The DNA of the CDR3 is TGTGCCAGTAGTATACTAGCGGATAGCTCCTACGAGCAGTACTTC. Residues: CASSILADSSYEQYF. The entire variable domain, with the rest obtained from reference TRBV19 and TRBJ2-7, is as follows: DGGITQSPKYLFRKEGQNVTLSCEQNLNHDAMYWYRQDPGQGLRLIYYSQIVNDFQKGDIAEGYSVSREKKESFPLTVTSAQKNPTAFYLCASSILADSSYEQYFGPGTRLTVT.

The CDR3, as DNA: TGTGCCAGTAGCGATCCGACTAGCGGGGCGTCTCTGCGGCAGTACTTC. Translation: CASSDPTSGASLRQYF. The chain has TRBV19 and TRBJ2-7, with 11 nucleotides matching TRBD2. The CDR3 is 16 residues long. V trimming: 6 bases; J trimming: 9 bases; junction bases outside the gene matches: 16. CDR1 is LNHDA and CDR2 is SQIVND in the germline V gene (reference sequence). Full variable domain (missing parts from reference TRBV19 and TRBJ2-7): DGGITQSPKYLFRKEGQNVTLSCEQNLNHDAMYWYRQDPGQGLRLIYYSQIVNDFQKGDIAEGYSVSREKKESFPLTVTSAQKNPTAFYLCASSDPTSGASLRQYFGPGTRLTVT.

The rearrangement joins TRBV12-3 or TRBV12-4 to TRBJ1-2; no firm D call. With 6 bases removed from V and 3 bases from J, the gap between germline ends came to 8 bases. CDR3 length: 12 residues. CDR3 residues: CASRDWDYGYTF. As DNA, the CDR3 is TGTGCCAGCAGGGACTGGGACTATGGCTACACCTTC.

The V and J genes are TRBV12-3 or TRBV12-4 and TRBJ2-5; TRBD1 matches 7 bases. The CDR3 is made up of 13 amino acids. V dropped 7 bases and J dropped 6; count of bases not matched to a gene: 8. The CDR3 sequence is CASNKQGKKTQYF. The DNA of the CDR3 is TGTGCCAGCAACAAACAGGGGAAAAAGACCCAGTACTTC.

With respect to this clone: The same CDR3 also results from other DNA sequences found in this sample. As DNA, the CDR3 is TGTGCCAGCAGCGTAGGGTTGGGACTAGCGGGAGGCCCCTCCTACGAGCAGTACTTC. Encoded protein: CASSVGLGLAGGPSYEQYF. The chain is built from TRBV9 and TRBJ2-7, with 15 bases that match TRBD2. The germline CDR1 and CDR2 sequences are SGDLS and YYNGEE. V dropped 0 bases and J dropped 0; count of bases not matched to a gene: 7. The CDR3 is 19 amino acids.

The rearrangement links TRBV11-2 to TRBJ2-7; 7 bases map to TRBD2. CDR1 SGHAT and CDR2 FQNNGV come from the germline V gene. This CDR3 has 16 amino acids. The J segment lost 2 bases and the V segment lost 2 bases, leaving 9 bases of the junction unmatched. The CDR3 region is CASSLYGTTTTYEQYF. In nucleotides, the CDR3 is TGTGCCAGCAGCTTATATGGGACTACTACAACCTACGAGCAGTACTTC.

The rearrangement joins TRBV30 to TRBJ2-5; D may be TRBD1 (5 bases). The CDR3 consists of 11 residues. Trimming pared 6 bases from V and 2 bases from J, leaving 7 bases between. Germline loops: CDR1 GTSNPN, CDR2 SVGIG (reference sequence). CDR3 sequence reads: CACTGQETQYF. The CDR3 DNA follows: TGTGCCTGTACAGGACAAGAGACCCAGTACTTC.

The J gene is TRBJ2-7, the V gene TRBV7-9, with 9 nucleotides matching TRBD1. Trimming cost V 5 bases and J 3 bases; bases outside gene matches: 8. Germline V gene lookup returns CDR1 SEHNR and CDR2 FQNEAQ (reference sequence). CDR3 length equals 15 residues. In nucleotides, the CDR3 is TGTGCCAGCAGCCCCGGGACAGGGAAAGTCTACGAGCAGTACTTC. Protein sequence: CASSPGTGKVYEQYF.